This T cell receptor (beta chain) was identified in a study of blood T cell repertoires in COVID-19. Across the whole study: Samples of COVID-19 (acute and convalescent) were obtained from the United States, Italy and Spain. Nucleic acid was either cDNA or gDNA, and it came from T cells, B-cell-depleted T cells, or PBMCs.

In the source study's methods: The assay estimated nucleated cells by amplifying reference gene primers. Produced via immunoSEQ multiplex PCR; TCRdb's table is partial and in-frame only. From that table come the V and J calls and clone size; the DNA was used to work out D and trimming. The sample consists of some 38,000 clones, around 90% of them appearing once. Germline trimming cut 6 bases from V and 0 bases from J; bases unmatched to any gene: 3. Germline V gene lookup returns CDR1 MNHEY and CDR2 SVGAGI. There are 14 residues in the CDR3. The TCR originated in a man between 60 and 70 years old with active or convalescent COVID-19. The rearrangement uses TRBV6-5 and TRBJ2-7, with 9 positions matching TRBD2. The material sequenced was peripheral blood. The CDR3 DNA sequence: TGTGCCAGCAGCTTAGCGGGAGCCTCCTACGAGCAGTACTTC. This translates into CASSLAGASYEQYF.